This entry describes one T cell receptor (beta chain). Antigen specificity is unknown. Libraries were prepared by immunoSEQ multiplex PCR; TCRdb keeps only in-frame clonotypes and omits some of them. The table lists tens of thousands of clones, 92% of them singletons. These data belong to a study of OX40 agonist ivuxolimab in advanced cancers. The wider study: Males comprised approximately 81% of the group, whose mean age was about 62 years (range roughly 20 to 90).

The CDR3 has 14 amino acids. Trimming pared 5 bases from V and 4 bases from J, leaving 14 bases between. Germline-derived CDR1 and CDR2 are SGHVS and FQNEAQ. The study, taken as a whole, reports: Clonal expansion among partial responders at 0.1-3.0 mg/kg ranked near the lowest. Low normalized T-cell clonal expansion was additionally recorded for some nonresponders.

This sequence was found in an adult with an advanced solid tumor such as melanoma, head and neck, liver or kidney cancer. The chain recombines TRBV7-8 with TRBJ1-2; D perhaps matches TRBD1 (5 bases). The starting material was CD4+ or CD8+ T cells sorted from blood, obtained in a trial of the OX40 agonist ivuxolimab. Here the CDR3 DNA reads TGTGCCAGCAGCCCCGGCGGGGCGGTCTATGGCTACACCTTC. This translates into CASSPGGAVYGYTF.